This is a list of T cell receptor beta chains from one sample in a study of beta chain features in type 1 diabetes. Clones were read by immunoSEQ multiplex PCR, and TCRdb kept only the in-frame ones, dropping some. The data hold hundreds of thousands of clones, with around 12% observed a single time. The sequencing input was naive CD4+ T cells from blood. Every receptor here comes from a woman between 18 and 29 years old with type 1 diabetes. CDR3s include the opening cysteine and the closing phenylalanine or tryptophan. D genes are given only for firm matches. Clone size is stated in some rows and not others, as once, few, many or a class when expanded.

V: TRBV5-1; size: few; D: TRBD1; J: TRBJ2-3; DNA: TGCGCCAGCAGCTCCGGACAGGGAACAGATACGCAGTATTTT; CDR3: CASSSGQGTDTQYF
V: TRBV7-2; size: -; D: -; J: TRBJ2-6; DNA: TGTGCCAGCAGCGGAGGCGGCTCTGGGGCCAACGTCCTGACTTTC; CDR3: CASSGGGSGANVLTF
V: TRBV5-1; size: few; D: TRBD2; J: TRBJ2-3; DNA: TGCGCCAGCAGCCCAGCGACTAGCCGAAGCACAGATACGCAGTATTTT; CDR3: CASSPATSRSTDTQYF
V: TRBV6-5; size: -; D: -; J: TRBJ1-2; DNA: TGTGCCAGCAGTGTCCGGGGTGACTATGGCTACACCTTC; CDR3: CASSVRGDYGYTF
V: TRBV7-2; size: few; D: TRBD1; J: TRBJ2-3; DNA: TGTGCCAGCAGGTCCACAGGGGGCCCAGATACGCAGTATTTT; CDR3: CASRSTGGPDTQYF
V: TRBV4-2; size: -; D: -; J: TRBJ2-7; DNA: TGTGCCAGCAGCGCGCGGGTAGCGGAACATTACGAGCAGTACTTC; CDR3: CASSARVAEHYEQYF
V: TRBV4-1; size: -; D: TRBD2; J: TRBJ2-5; DNA: TGCGCCAGCAGCCGAACTGGACTAGCGGGGGGAGAGACCCAGTACTTC; CDR3: CASSRTGLAGGETQYF
V: TRBV20-1; size: -; D: -; J: TRBJ1-2; DNA: TGCAGTGCTAGGGCGGGGTATGGCTACACCTTC; CDR3: CSARAGYGYTF
V: TRBV11-2; size: -; D: -; J: TRBJ2-1; DNA: TGTGCCAGCAGCTTAGGCGGGACGGTCGAGCAGTTCTTC; CDR3: CASSLGGTVEQFF
V: TRBV29-1; size: -; D: TRBD2; J: TRBJ2-7; DNA: TGCAGCGTTGGACTAGCGCGCTCCTACGAGCAGTACTTC; CDR3: CSVGLARSYEQYF
V: TRBV29-1; size: few; D: TRBD1; J: TRBJ1-5; DNA: TGCAGCGTTGGGGGACAGGTCAATCAGCCCCAGCATTTT; CDR3: CSVGGQVNQPQHF
V: TRBV2; size: few; D: -; J: TRBJ2-2; DNA: TGTGCCAGCAGTGAAGCGCTTCTATTCGGGGGGGAGCTGTTTTTT; CDR3: CASSEALLFGGELFF
V: TRBV5-6; size: -; D: TRBD1; J: TRBJ1-4; DNA: TGTGCCAGCAGCAGCAGGGGGACTAATGAAAAACTGTTTTTT; CDR3: CASSSRGTNEKLFF
V: TRBV28; size: -; D: -; J: TRBJ2-7; DNA: TGTGCCATCATGCCTGTTGGGGGCCAATGGGAGCAGTACTTC; CDR3: CAIMPVGGQWEQYF
V: TRBV29-1; size: -; D: -; J: TRBJ2-7; DNA: TGCAGCGTTGGGGGGGGACAGGTCTACGAGCAGTACTTC; CDR3: CSVGGGQVYEQYF
V: TRBV7-2; size: -; D: TRBD2; J: TRBJ2-1; DNA: TGTGCCAGCAGCTCGGGGGGAGAATACAATGAGCAGTTCTTC; CDR3: CASSSGGEYNEQFF
V: TRBV9; size: -; D: TRBD2; J: TRBJ2-1; DNA: TGTGCCAGCAGCGTTACTAGCGGCCCTACGAACAATGAGCAGTTCTTC; CDR3: CASSVTSGPTNNEQFF
V: TRBV30; size: -; D: -; J: TRBJ2-5; DNA: TGTGCCTGGAGCAGCATAGCCCCTCAGTACCAAGAGACCCAGTACTTC; CDR3: CAWSSIAPQYQETQYF
V: TRBV19; size: few; D: TRBD2; J: TRBJ2-3; DNA: TGTGCCAGTAGTGCTAGCGGGGGAAGCACAGATACGCAGTATTTT; CDR3: CASSASGGSTDTQYF
V: TRBV9; size: -; D: -; J: TRBJ1-1; DNA: TGTGCCAGCAGCGTGGGGCATATGAACACTGAAGCTTTCTTT; CDR3: CASSVGHMNTEAFF
V: TRBV5-1; size: -; D: -; J: TRBJ1-1; DNA: TGCGCCAGCCGGGAGGCCCGTGAAGCTTTCTTT; CDR3: CASREAREAFF
V: TRBV5-6; size: -; D: -; J: TRBJ1-5; DNA: TGTGCCAGCAGCTTGGGATTTGGGGGCACTCAGCCCCAGCATTTT; CDR3: CASSLGFGGTQPQHF
V: TRBV20-1; size: -; D: -; J: TRBJ2-7; DNA: TGCAGTGCAAGCAGGGCTGAGCAGTACTTC; CDR3: CSASRAEQYF
V: TRBV9; size: -; D: -; J: TRBJ1-1; DNA: TGTGCCAGCAGCGTACAGCGCAACACTGAAGCTTTCTTT; CDR3: CASSVQRNTEAFF
V: TRBV28; size: -; D: -; J: TRBJ2-7; DNA: TGTGCCAGCAGTTTGAACCGGGACCGGGGTAGCGGCTTC; CDR3: CASSLNRDRGSGF
V: TRBV5-1; size: few; D: TRBD1; J: TRBJ1-2; DNA: TGCGCCAGCAGCCATGGGACAGGGGGAACAAATGGCTACACCTTC; CDR3: CASSHGTGGTNGYTF
V: TRBV2; size: -; D: TRBD1; J: TRBJ1-1; DNA: TGTGGCGACCAGGGGGTGAACACTGAAGCTTTCTTT; CDR3: CGDQGVNTEAFF
V: TRBV7-9; size: few; D: TRBD1; J: TRBJ2-5; DNA: TGTGCCTGGGGGACAGGGGGCTTGGAGACCCAGTACTTC; CDR3: CAWGTGGLETQYF
V: TRBV7-2; size: -; D: TRBD2; J: TRBJ2-1; DNA: TGTGCCAGCAGCACCTCCAGCGGGAGAGCCCTTGGTGAGCAGTTCTTC; CDR3: CASSTSSGRALGEQFF
V: TRBV7-9; size: few; D: -; J: TRBJ1-1; DNA: TGTGCCAGCAGCGACACAGCTGAAGCTTTCTTT; CDR3: CASSDTAEAFF
V: TRBV5-1; size: few; D: -; J: TRBJ1-1; DNA: TGCGCCAGCAGCTTGGACAGGGACACTGAAGCTTTCTTT; CDR3: CASSLDRDTEAFF
V: TRBV5-4; size: -; D: TRBD1; J: TRBJ2-2; DNA: TGTGCCAGCAGCCAGGGACAGTTGAACACCGGGGAGCTGTTTTTT; CDR3: CASSQGQLNTGELFF
V: TRBV9; size: few; D: -; J: TRBJ2-3; DNA: TGTGCCAGCAGCGGATGGGGCACCACAGATACGCAGTATTTT; CDR3: CASSGWGTTDTQYF
V: TRBV5-1; size: few; D: -; J: TRBJ2-3; DNA: TGCGCCAGCAGCTTGGAGGTTCACGGGTGGCATACGCAGTATTTT; CDR3: CASSLEVHGWHTQYF
V: TRBV2; size: -; D: -; J: TRBJ2-3; DNA: TGTGCCAGCAGTCGCCAGGGGACAGATACGCAGTATTTT; CDR3: CASSRQGTDTQYF
V: TRBV14; size: few; D: TRBD1; J: TRBJ2-7; DNA: TGTGCCAGCAGCCGTATAGGACAGGGGCACGAGCAGTACTTC; CDR3: CASSRIGQGHEQYF
V: TRBV9; size: -; D: TRBD2; J: TRBJ2-1; DNA: TGTGCCAGCAGCGTAGGTAGCGGGGGGTCCTGGAATGAGCAGTTCTTC; CDR3: CASSVGSGGSWNEQFF
V: TRBV29-1; size: few; D: TRBD2; J: TRBJ2-7; DNA: TGCGTAACCCCCGGGGTGCAGGCTAGCGGGAGGTTCCGCGAGCAGTACTTC; CDR3: CVTPGVQASGRFREQYF
V: TRBV5-1; size: -; D: TRBD2; J: TRBJ2-7; DNA: TGCGCCAGCAGCCCGGGACTAGCGGGTTCCTACGAGCAGTACTTC; CDR3: CASSPGLAGSYEQYF
V: TRBV5-1; size: -; D: TRBD2; J: TRBJ2-1; DNA: TGCGCCAGCAGCCCGAGCGGGGGGCCTGCCTACAATGAGCAGTTCTTC; CDR3: CASSPSGGPAYNEQFF
V: TRBV2; size: -; D: -; J: TRBJ2-7; DNA: TGTGCCAGCAGTCCCCGGACACTTTATCGGACCTACGAGCAGTACTTC; CDR3: CASSPRTLYRTYEQYF
V: TRBV2; size: -; D: -; J: TRBJ2-5; DNA: TGTGCCAGCACCAAGACAGGCCAAGAGACCCAGTACTTC; CDR3: CASTKTGQETQYF
V: TRBV6-5; size: -; D: TRBD1; J: TRBJ1-5; DNA: TGTGCCAGCAGTTACGAACAGGGGTTCCAGCCCCAGCATTTT; CDR3: CASSYEQGFQPQHF
V: TRBV5-1; size: few; D: TRBD2; J: TRBJ2-7; DNA: TGCGCCACTTCTAGCGGGAGCTCGATCGAGCAGTACTTC; CDR3: CATSSGSSIEQYF
V: TRBV2; size: -; D: -; J: TRBJ1-5; DNA: TGTGCCAGCACAAAAAGGGCAGGGGTGGGACAGCCCCAGCATTTT; CDR3: CASTKRAGVGQPQHF
V: TRBV15; size: -; D: -; J: TRBJ2-7; DNA: TGTGCCACCAGCGATGGGTCCAAGGGGGCCTACGAGCAGTACTTC; CDR3: CATSDGSKGAYEQYF
V: TRBV18; size: -; D: -; J: TRBJ1-1; DNA: TGTGCCAGCTCACCGCAACTACAAGGAGCGAACACTGAAGCTTTCTTT; CDR3: CASSPQLQGANTEAFF
V: TRBV30; size: -; D: TRBD1; J: TRBJ1-3; DNA: TGTGCCTACGAACAGGGGCCAGGAAACACCATATATTTT; CDR3: CAYEQGPGNTIYF
V: TRBV7-2; size: -; D: -; J: TRBJ2-5; DNA: TGTGCCAGCAGCCCTAGCCCCTTGAGGGTTCTCCGGGAGACCCAGTACTTC; CDR3: CASSPSPLRVLRETQYF
V: TRBV6-6; size: -; D: TRBD1; J: TRBJ2-1; DNA: TGTGCCAGCTTCGGGACAGCAGATAATGAGCAGTTCTTC; CDR3: CASFGTADNEQFF
V: TRBV7-9; size: -; D: TRBD1; J: TRBJ1-2; DNA: TGTGCCAGCAGCCCGGGACAGGGAGCGGATGGCTACACCTTC; CDR3: CASSPGQGADGYTF
V: TRBV19; size: few; D: TRBD2; J: TRBJ2-1; DNA: TGTGCCAGTAGTATCTCCGGGGGGGCCAATGAGCAGTTCTTC; CDR3: CASSISGGANEQFF
V: TRBV19; size: -; D: -; J: TRBJ1-5; DNA: TGTGCCAGTATCCGGGAGATGGGACAGCCCCAGCATTTT; CDR3: CASIREMGQPQHF
V: TRBV7-2; size: -; D: TRBD1; J: TRBJ2-5; DNA: TGTGCCAGCGGACAGGGGGTCGTAGAGACCCAGTACTTC; CDR3: CASGQGVVETQYF
V: TRBV9; size: few; D: -; J: TRBJ2-7; DNA: TGTGCCAGCAGCGTATCGGCAGGCCCAGTTGGCTACGAGCAGTACTTC; CDR3: CASSVSAGPVGYEQYF